The 15 T cell receptor beta chains reported below all come from one sample, sequenced in a study of blood T cell repertoires in COVID-19. Sequencing used immunoSEQ multiplex PCR; TCRdb keeps in-frame clones, though not all of them. The table includes more than 300,000 clones, about 88% detected once. Source material: peripheral blood. The source is a woman in her seventies with COVID-19, enrolled during active disease.

The chain uses TRBV7-2 and TRBJ2-5; no firm D call. V was cut by 3 bases and J by 5 bases, with 7 bases left in between. Germline V lookup: CDR1 SGHTA, CDR2 FQGNSA. The CDR3 runs 12 residues. CDR3 protein: CASSFGRETQYF. As DNA, the CDR3 is TGTGCCAGCAGCTTCGGTCGGGAGACCCAGTACTTC.

V usage is TRBV12-3 or TRBV12-4 and J usage is TRBJ1-1; TRBD1 is a possible D gene (5 bases). With 6 bases removed from V and 5 bases from J, the gap between germline ends came to 13 bases. The CDR3 extends over 13 amino acids. CDR3 in DNA: TGTGCCAGCAGACCGGGGGAACAGACTGAAGCTTTCTTT. This sequence encodes CASRPGEQTEAFF.

The chain couples TRBV30 to TRBJ2-7; 7 nucleotides agree with TRBD1. V lost 3 bases to trimming and J lost 7 bases; unmatched junction nucleotides: 18. Germline V gives CDR1 GTSNPN, CDR2 SVGIG (reference sequence). This CDR3 is built from 16 residues. The CDR3 here is CAWRVLKAGGVGEQYF. The DNA of the CDR3 is TGTGCCTGGAGGGTTTTAAAAGCAGGGGGAGTGGGGGAGCAGTACTTC.

This clone was picked up one time. V gene TRBV5-6 combines with J gene TRBJ1-1, with 7 bases that match TRBD1. This CDR3 comprises 15 residues. From germline, CDR1 is SGHDT and CDR2 YYEEEE. With V trimmed by 0 bases and J by 3 bases, 5 bases remained unmatched. Written as DNA, the CDR3 is TGTGCCAGCAGCTTGGGAGGGGGCGCGGACACTGAAGCTTTCTTT. This sequence encodes CASSLGGGADTEAFF.

The chain recombines TRBV7-8 with TRBJ1-1; D might be TRBD1 (5 bases). This CDR3 contains 13 residues. Between the trimmed V and J ends, which lost 1 base and 11 bases, there was a span of 14 bases. Germline-derived CDR1 and CDR2 are SGHVS and FQNEAQ. The chain's CDR3 is CASSLVIREGAFF. The DNA for the CDR3 is TGTGCCAGCAGCTTAGTAATCAGGGAAGGGGCTTTCTTT. The variable domain in full, with the rest retrieved from reference TRBV7-8 and TRBJ1-1, is GAGVSQSPRYKVAKRGQDVALRCDPISGHVSLFWYQQALGQGPEFLTYFQNEAQLDKSGLPSDRFFAERPEGSVSTLKIQRTQQEDSAVYLCASSLVIREGAFFGQGTRLTVV.

J is TRBJ2-5 and V is TRBV19, with 10 bases that match TRBD2. V was clipped by 9 bases and J by 2 bases; unmatched bases: 6. Germline CDR1 is LNHDA and CDR2 is SQIVND (reference sequence). This CDR3 region has 14 residues. Here the CDR3 DNA reads TGTGCCAGCAAACTAGCGGGACGTCAAGAGACCCAGTACTTC. The encoded protein is CASKLAGRQETQYF.

The gene calls are TRBV6-5 and TRBJ1-5; no clear D gene. The CDR3 runs to 14 residues. Germline values: CDR1 MNHEY, CDR2 SVGAGI. Between the trimmed V and J ends, which lost 7 bases and 2 bases, there was a span of 12 bases. CDR3 residues: CASIPGVGNQPQHF. Written as DNA, the CDR3 is TGTGCCAGCATCCCGGGTGTGGGCAATCAGCCCCAGCATTTT.

The V gene is TRBV19, the J gene TRBJ1-5; possible D gene TRBD1, 6 bases. There are 13 residues in the CDR3. Looked up from germline, CDR1 is LNHDA and CDR2 is SQIVND (reference sequence). Between the trimmed V and J ends, which lost 3 bases and 6 bases, there was a span of 9 bases. The CDR3 sequence: CASSISGVQPQHF. In DNA, the CDR3 is TGTGCCAGTAGTATCTCAGGGGTTCAGCCCCAGCATTTT.

The chain carries TRBV7-8 and TRBJ2-6; TRBD1 agrees at 9 bases. Germline trimming cut 5 bases from V and 2 bases from J; bases unmatched to any gene: 4. Germline loops: CDR1 SGHVS, CDR2 FQNEAQ. This CDR3 spans 16 amino acids. The CDR3 loop is CASSPRQGAGANVLTF. The CDR3 DNA reads as TGTGCCAGCAGCCCCAGACAGGGGGCTGGGGCCAACGTCCTGACTTTC.

This CDR3 is CASSPPGGNDYGYTF. The CDR3 coding sequence is TGTGCCAGCTCACCACCCGGCGGGAATGACTATGGCTACACCTTC. The rearrangement joins TRBV18 to TRBJ1-2; D is ambiguous. V lost 0 bases, J lost 3 bases, and 11 bases lay in between. Germline V gives CDR1 KGHSH, CDR2 LQKENI. This CDR3 is built from 15 residues.

The chain links TRBV7-3 to TRBJ1-5; TRBD1 matches 7 bases. Germline V gives CDR1 SGHTA, CDR2 FQGTGA. J gave up 0 bases and V 1 base, and 6 bases lay outside the gene matches. This CDR3 contains 17 residues. The CDR3 nucleotides are TGTGCCAGCAGCTTAAGGTGGGACAGTTATAGCAATCAGCCCCAGCATTTT. As protein: CASSLRWDSYSNQPQHF.

This chain connects TRBV28 to TRBJ1-5; D gene uncertain. Germline V gene sequence: CDR1 MDHEN, CDR2 SYDVKM. With 5 bases removed from V and 3 bases from J, the gap between germline ends came to 17 bases. This CDR3 has 16 amino acids. CDR3 amino acids: CASSPLKTGDNQPQHF. Here the CDR3 DNA reads TGTGCCAGCAGTCCCCTAAAAACGGGTGACAATCAGCCCCAGCATTTT.

This sequence joins TRBV7-2 and TRBJ1-2; D not resolved. V lost 7 bases, J lost 0 bases, and 15 bases lay in between. The germline V gene has CDR1 SGHTA and CDR2 FQGNSA. The CDR3 spans 15 residues. DNA for the CDR3: TGTGCCAGCATCGATAGGAGGGCGGCTAACTATGGCTACACCTTC. This codes for CASIDRRAANYGYTF.

The V and J genes are TRBV2 and TRBJ2-7, with TRBD2 identical over 12 bases. Looked up from germline, CDR1 is SNHLY and CDR2 is FYNNEI. The CDR3 loop spans 14 amino acids. V trimming: 4 bases; J trimming: 9 bases; junction bases outside the gene matches: 7. The CDR3 protein is CASSGHGTSGPQYF. CDR3 DNA: TGTGCCAGCAGTGGTCACGGGACTAGCGGGCCGCAGTACTTC. Drawing the rest from reference TRBV2 and TRBJ2-7, the complete variable domain is EPEVTQTPSHQVTQMGQEVILRCVPISNHLYFYWYRQILGQKVEFLVSFYNNEISEKSEIFDDQFSVERPDGSNFTLKIRSTKLEDSAMYFCASSGHGTSGPQYFGPGTRLTVT.

The CDR3 protein is CASSIGGSANYGYTF. CDR3 DNA: TGTGCCAGTAGTATAGGGGGCAGCGCTAACTATGGCTACACCTTC. The chain joins TRBV19 to TRBJ1-2; D is possibly TRBD1 (5 bases). Trimming left V 1 base short and J 0 bases short, with 9 bases between. This CDR3 has 15 residues. The germline V gene encodes CDR1 LNHDA and CDR2 SQIVND (reference sequence).